The following is a T cell receptor (beta chain) sequence with its context. This clonotype showed up just once. There is no known antigen for this receptor. Nothing much larger sits one base from this clone, and base qualities are not available. One read alone is weak evidence. This record comes from a study of T cell repertoires in cytomegalovirus infection (dated by TCRdb to about 2019). Study-wide context: Because public TCR beta signatures pointed to carriage of CMV infection together with the matching HLA type, the HLA type of each donor mattered for the analysis. The investigation overall reported the following: The ex vivo response was dominated by HLA-C-restricted CMV-specific TCR beta clonotypes, and the single most frequent clonotype in two of eight donors was supplied by these HLA-C-restricted clonotypes. In both this cohort and an independent cohort of 352 donors, the cumulative frequency of public TCR beta family members distinguished carriers of CMV infection plus the relevant HLA type.

The CDR3 has 16 amino acids, counting the end cysteine and valine. The kept DNA is CDR3 alone, 48 bases in frame from the first base. Compared with germline, V lacks 5 bases and J lacks 5 bases; bases without a gene match: 11. CDR1 and CDR2 were assigned from the germline V gene as MDHEN and SYDVKM. TCRdb lists the instrument as Illumina HiSeq 1500. In TCRdb, the public reads were trimmed at Q25 with fastp and aligned with MiXCR, with productive beta chains retained. Merged by CDR3 protein, the rows form single entries marked with the most common genes and DNA. The sample table records about 530,000 distinct CDR3 sequences; more than 25% of these occur just once. About 12% of the sample is held by the ten biggest clonotypes.

This chain joins TRBV28 to TRBJ2-7, with 11 central nucleotides matching TRBD1. The sequence came from a human donor in good health (CMV status not recorded). Some clones in this sample may be carry-over from other donors' samples. The sequenced sample was PBMCs. CDR3 sequence: CASSTPGTGGLDEQYV. DNA sequence: TGTGCCAGCAGTACGCCTGGGACAGGGGGACTAGACGAGCAGTACGTC.